This TCR beta chain stems from a study of shared clonotypes between healthy human individuals. Background on the study: A donor's plate count was three for CD4 naive and three for CD4 memory; CD8 naive had two and CD8 memory one.

Deep-level assay runs were performed. Across several immunoSEQ plates, the genomic DNA of each subset was split evenly. Produced via immunoSEQ multiplex PCR; TCRdb's table is partial and in-frame only. The data contain about 2.2 million clones, roughly 91% of them singletons. Trimming cost V 5 bases and J 4 bases, with 18 bases left between them. In germline, CDR1 is KGHSH, CDR2 LQKENI. CDR3 size: 15 residues. Naive CD8 cells lacked CD45RO, underwent positive selection for CCR7 and left out terminally differentiated effector memory CD45RA+ cells. This clonotype was obtained from a young man in good health. Some clones in this sample may be carry-over from other donors' samples. The sample comprised naive CD8+ T cells from PBMCs. The gene calls are TRBV18 and TRBJ2-7; unclear D gene. DNA for the CDR3: TGTGCCAGCTCATCATCCGTCGCAGATTTTTACGAGCAGTACTTC. Protein sequence: CASSSSVADFYEQYF.